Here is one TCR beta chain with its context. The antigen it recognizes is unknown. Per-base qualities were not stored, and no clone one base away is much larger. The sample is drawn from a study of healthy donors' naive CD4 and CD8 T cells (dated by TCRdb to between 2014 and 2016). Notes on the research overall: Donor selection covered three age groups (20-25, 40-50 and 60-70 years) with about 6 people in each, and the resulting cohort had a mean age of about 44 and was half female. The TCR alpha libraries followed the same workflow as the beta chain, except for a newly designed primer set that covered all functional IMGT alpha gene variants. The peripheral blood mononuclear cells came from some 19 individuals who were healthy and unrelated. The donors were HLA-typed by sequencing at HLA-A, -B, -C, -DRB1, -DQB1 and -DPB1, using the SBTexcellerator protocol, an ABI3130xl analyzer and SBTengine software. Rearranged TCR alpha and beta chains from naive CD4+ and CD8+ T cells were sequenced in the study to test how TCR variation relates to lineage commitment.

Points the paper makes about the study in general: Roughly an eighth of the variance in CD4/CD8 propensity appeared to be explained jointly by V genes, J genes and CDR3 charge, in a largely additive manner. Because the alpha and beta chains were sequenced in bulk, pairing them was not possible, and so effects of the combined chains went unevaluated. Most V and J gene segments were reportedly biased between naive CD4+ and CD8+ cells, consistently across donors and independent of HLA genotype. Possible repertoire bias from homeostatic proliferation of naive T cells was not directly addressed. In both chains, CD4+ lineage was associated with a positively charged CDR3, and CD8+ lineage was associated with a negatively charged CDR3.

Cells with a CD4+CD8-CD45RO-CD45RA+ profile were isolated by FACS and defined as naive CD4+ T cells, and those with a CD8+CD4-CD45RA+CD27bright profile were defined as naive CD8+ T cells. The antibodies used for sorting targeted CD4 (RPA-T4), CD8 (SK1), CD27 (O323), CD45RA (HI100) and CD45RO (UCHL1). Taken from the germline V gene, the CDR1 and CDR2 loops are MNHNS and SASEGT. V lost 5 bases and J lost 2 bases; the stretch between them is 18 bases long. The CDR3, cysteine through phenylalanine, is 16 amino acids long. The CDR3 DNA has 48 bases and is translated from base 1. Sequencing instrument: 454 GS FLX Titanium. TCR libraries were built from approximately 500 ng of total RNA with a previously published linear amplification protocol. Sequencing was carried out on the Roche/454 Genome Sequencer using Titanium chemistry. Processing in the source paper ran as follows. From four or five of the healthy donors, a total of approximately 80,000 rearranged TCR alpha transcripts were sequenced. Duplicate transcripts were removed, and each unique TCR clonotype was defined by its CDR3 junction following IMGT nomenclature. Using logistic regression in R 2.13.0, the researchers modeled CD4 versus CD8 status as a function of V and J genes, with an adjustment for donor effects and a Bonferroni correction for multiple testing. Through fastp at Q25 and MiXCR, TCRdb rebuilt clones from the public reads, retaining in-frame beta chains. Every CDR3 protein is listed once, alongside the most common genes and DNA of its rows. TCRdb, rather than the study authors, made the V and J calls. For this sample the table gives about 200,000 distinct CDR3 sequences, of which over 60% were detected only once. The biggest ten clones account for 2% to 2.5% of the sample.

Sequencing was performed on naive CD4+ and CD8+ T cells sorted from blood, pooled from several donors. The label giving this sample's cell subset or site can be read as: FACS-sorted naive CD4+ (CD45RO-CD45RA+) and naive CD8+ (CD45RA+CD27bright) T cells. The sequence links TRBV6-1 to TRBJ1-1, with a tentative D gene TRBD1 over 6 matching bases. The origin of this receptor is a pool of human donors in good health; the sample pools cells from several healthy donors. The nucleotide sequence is TGTGCCAGCAGTCTCGCTCTTACAGGGTCTAACACTGAAGCTTTCTTT. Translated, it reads CASSLALTGSNTEAFF.